This TCR beta chain is from a study of blood T cell repertoires in COVID-19. Assay: immunoSEQ multiplex PCR; the TCRdb copy retains only in-frame clones and omits some. The profile shows fewer than 200,000 clones, around 80% of them singletons. Adults between about 18 and 95 years of age took part from about two dozen US areas. The CDR3 is made up of 15 amino acids. CDR1 and CDR2 (germline): SGHRS, YFSETQ. V lost 4 bases, J lost 7 bases, and 3 bases stayed unmatched. The sample taken for sequencing was PBMCs or T cells enriched from blood (not recorded which). The TCR originated in a woman in her seventies in a cohort exposed to, infected with or recovered from COVID-19 (not recorded which). The rearrangement joins TRBV5-1 to TRBJ2-2; 14 nucleotides line up with TRBD2. CDR3 DNA: TGCGCCAGCAGCCCCGGGACTAGCGGGGGCGGGGAGCTGTTTTTT. It yields the protein CASSPGTSGGGELFF.